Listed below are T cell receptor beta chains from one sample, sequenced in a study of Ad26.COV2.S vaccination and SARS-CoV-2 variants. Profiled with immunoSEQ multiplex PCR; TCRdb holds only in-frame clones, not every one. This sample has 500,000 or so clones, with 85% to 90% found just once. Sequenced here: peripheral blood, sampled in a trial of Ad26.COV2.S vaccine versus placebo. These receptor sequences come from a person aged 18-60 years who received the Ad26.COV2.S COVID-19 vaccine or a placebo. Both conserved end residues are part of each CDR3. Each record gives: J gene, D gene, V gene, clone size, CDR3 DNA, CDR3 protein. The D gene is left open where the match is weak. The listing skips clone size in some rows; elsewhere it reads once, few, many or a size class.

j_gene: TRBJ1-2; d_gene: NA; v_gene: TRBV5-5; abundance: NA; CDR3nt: TGTGCCAGCAGCGTACGGCTAAACTATGGCTACACCTTC; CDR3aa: CASSVRLNYGYTF
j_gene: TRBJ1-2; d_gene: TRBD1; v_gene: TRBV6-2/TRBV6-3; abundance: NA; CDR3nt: TGTGCCAGCAGTCGCGGGACAGGTCACAACTATGGCTACACCTTC; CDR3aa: CASSRGTGHNYGYTF
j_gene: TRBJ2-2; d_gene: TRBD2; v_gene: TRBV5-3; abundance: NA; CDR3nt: TGTGCCAGAAGCTTGTACCTAGCGGGAGCGCCCGGGGAGCTGTTTTTT; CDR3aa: CARSLYLAGAPGELFF
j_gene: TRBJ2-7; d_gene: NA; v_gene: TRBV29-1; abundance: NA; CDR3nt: TGCAGCGTTGCAGGGCAGCAGTCCTACGAGCAGTACTTC; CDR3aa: CSVAGQQSYEQYF
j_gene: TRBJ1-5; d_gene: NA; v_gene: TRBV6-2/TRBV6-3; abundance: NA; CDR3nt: TGTGCCAGCAGTTTCGGTGGGCCATATCAGCCCCAGCATTTT; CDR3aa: CASSFGGPYQPQHF
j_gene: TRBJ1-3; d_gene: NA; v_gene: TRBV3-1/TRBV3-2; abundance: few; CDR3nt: TGTGCCAGCGGTAGAACTCTGGGGGGAAACACCATATATTTT; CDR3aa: CASGRTLGGNTIYF
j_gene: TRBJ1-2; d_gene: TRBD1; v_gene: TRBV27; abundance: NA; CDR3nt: TGTGCCAGCAGTTTCTCGGGACAGGGACTCGGTGGCTACACCTTC; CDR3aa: CASSFSGQGLGGYTF
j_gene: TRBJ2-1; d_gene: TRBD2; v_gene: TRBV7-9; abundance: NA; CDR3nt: TGTGCCAGCAGCTTTAGCGGGGGGGTTATGATTGAGCAGTTCTTC; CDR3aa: CASSFSGGVMIEQFF
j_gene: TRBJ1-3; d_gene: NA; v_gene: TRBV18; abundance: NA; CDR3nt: TGTGCCAGCTCACCCGGAGCGTCAAACACCATATATTTT; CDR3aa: CASSPGASNTIYF
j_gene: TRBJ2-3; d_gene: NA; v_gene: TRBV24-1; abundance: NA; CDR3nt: TGTGCCACCAGTGACCCCGCCCGGGCAGATACGCAGTATTTT; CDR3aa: CATSDPARADTQYF
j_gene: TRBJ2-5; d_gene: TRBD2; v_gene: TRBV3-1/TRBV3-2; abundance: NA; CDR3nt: TGTGCCAGCAGCGTCCCAACGAGCGGGGTTAGGGAGACCCAGTACTTC; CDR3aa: CASSVPTSGVRETQYF
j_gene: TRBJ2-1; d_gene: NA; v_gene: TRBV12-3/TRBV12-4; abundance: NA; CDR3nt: TGTGCCAGCAGGTTGTTAGCGAATGAGCAGTTCTTC; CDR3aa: CASRLLANEQFF
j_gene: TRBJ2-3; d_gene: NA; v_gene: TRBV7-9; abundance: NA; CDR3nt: TGTGCCATCCCGGGGGGCACAGATACGCAGTATTTT; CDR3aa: CAIPGGTDTQYF
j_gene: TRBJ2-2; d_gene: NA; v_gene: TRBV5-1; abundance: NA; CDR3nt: TGCGCCAGCAGCACCCTAGAACAGCACACCGGGGAGCTGTTTTTT; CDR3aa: CASSTLEQHTGELFF
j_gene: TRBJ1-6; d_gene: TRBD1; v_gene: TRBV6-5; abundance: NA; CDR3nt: TGTGCCAGCCGGACAGGGAGCTCCTATAATTCACCCCTCCACTTT; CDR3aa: CASRTGSSYNSPLHF
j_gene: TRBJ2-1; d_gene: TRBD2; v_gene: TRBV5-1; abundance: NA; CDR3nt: TGCGCCAGCAGCTTGGAGCTGCTAGCGGGAGTGAGCAATGAGCAGTTCTTC; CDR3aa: CASSLELLAGVSNEQFF
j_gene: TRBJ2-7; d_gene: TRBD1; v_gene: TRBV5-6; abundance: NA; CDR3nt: TGTGCCAGCAGCGCGACAGGGAGTTACGAGCAGTACTTC; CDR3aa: CASSATGSYEQYF
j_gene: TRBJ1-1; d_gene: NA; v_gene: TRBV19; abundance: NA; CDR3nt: TGTGCCAGTAGTTACCCGCCCGGGGTGTCTGCAGCTTTCTTT; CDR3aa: CASSYPPGVSAAFF
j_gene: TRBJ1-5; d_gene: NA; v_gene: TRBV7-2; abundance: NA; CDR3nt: TGTGCCAGCAGCCAAGGACGGAACAATCAGCCCCAGCATTTT; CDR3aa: CASSQGRNNQPQHF
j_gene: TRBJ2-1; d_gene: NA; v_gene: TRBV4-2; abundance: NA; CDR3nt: TGTGCCAGCAGCCAAGCGGGGACCTACAATGAGCAGTTCTTC; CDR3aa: CASSQAGTYNEQFF
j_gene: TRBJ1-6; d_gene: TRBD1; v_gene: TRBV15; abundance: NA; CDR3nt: TGTGCCACCAGCAGACCCCAGGGGGCAGAGTATTCACCCCTCCACTTT; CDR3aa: CATSRPQGAEYSPLHF
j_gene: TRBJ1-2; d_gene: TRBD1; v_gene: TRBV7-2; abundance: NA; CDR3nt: TGTGCCAGCAGCTTCGACAGGGGGCATTATGGCTACACCTTC; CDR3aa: CASSFDRGHYGYTF
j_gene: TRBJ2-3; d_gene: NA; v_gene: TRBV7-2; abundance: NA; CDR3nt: TGTGCCAGCAGCTCCCGAGCACGATTGGATACGCAGTATTTT; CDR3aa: CASSSRARLDTQYF
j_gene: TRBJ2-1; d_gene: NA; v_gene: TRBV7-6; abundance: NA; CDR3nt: TGTGCCAGCAGCTTAGTGGCGGGACCCCTCAATGAGCAGTTCTTC; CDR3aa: CASSLVAGPLNEQFF
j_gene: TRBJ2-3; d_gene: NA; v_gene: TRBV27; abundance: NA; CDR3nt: TGTGCCAGCAGTTCTACCTTCGTGGCCCTGGACGCAGATACGCAGTATTTT; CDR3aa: CASSSTFVALDADTQYF
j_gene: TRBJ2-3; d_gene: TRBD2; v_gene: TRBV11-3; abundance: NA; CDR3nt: TGTGCCAGCAGCTCTCTAGCGGGTCCTCCCACAGATACGCAGTATTTT; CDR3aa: CASSSLAGPPTDTQYF
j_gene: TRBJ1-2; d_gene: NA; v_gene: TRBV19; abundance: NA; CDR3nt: TGTGCCAGTAGTAATCCAGGGAAAAACTATGGCTACACCTTC; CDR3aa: CASSNPGKNYGYTF
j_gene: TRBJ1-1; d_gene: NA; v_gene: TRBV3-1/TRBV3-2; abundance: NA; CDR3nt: TGTGCCAGCAGCCAGGTGGTCTCAGGCACTGAAGCTTTCTTT; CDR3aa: CASSQVVSGTEAFF
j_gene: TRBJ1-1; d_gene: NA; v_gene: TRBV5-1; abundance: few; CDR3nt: TGCGCCAGCAGCGTAAGACCGCCGGGCCTGAACACTGAAGCTTTCTTT; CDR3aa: CASSVRPPGLNTEAFF
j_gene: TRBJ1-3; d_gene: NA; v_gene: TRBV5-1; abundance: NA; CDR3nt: TGCGCCAGCAGCAACAGGGATGCTGGAAACACCATATATTTT; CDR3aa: CASSNRDAGNTIYF